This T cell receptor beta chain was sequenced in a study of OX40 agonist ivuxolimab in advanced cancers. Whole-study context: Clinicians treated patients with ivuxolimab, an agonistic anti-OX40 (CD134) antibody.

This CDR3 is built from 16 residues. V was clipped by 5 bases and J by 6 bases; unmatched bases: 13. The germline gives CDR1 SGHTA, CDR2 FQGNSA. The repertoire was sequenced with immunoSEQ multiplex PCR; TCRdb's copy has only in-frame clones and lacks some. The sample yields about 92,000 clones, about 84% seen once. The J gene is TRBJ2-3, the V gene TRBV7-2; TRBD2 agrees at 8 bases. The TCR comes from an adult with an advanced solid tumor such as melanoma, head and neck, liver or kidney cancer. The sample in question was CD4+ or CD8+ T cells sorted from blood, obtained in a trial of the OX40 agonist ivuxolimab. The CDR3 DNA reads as TGTGCCAGCAGCACGGGCGCGGGGGGCGCGAGGGATACGCAGTATTTT. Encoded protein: CASSTGAGGARDTQYF. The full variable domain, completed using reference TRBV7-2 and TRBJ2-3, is GAGVSQSPSNKVTEKGKDVELRCDPISGHTALYWYRQSLGQGLEFLIYFQGNSAPDKSGLPSDRFSAERTGGSVSTLTIQRTQQEDSAVYLCASSTGAGGARDTQYFGPGTRLTVL.